This TCR beta chain was recorded in a study of T cell repertoires in cytomegalovirus infection. About the study: It can be stated that public TCR beta signatures indicated CMV infection as well as a matching HLA type.

This clonotype has a handful of counts. Its target is not known. The study, taken as a whole, reports: People with CMV and the relevant HLA were identified by cumulative public TCR beta family frequency. Ex vivo responses were dominated by HLA-C-restricted CMV-specific TCR beta clonotypes.

One entry per CDR3 protein, called by TCRdb with MiXCR from the reads. Of a few hundred thousand distinct CDR3 sequences in the sample, 17% were seen once. The receptor was isolated from a human donor in good health (CMV status not recorded). Some clones in this sample may be carry-over from other donors' samples. The specimen sequenced was PBMCs.

CDR3: CASSERGTEAFF. The CDR3 region has the DNA TGTGCCAGCAGTGAGCGGGGCACTGAAGCTTTCTTT. The V call is TRBV6-6, the J call TRBJ1-1; D remains unclear. The V gene lost 5 bases and the J gene lost 4 bases, with 8 bases spanning the gap. The CDR3 totals 12 residues. The germline CDR1 and CDR2 sequences are MNHNY and SVGAGI (reference sequence).